This T cell receptor (beta chain) was sequenced for a study of cytomegalovirus exposure and HLA in healthy donors. The germline V gene encodes CDR1 SNHLY and CDR2 FYNNEI. The CDR3 extends over 22 amino acids. V trimming: 5 bases; J trimming: 7 bases; junction bases outside the gene matches: 30. In the PCR, 60 Vbeta and 13 Jbeta primers were used. Profiled with immunoSEQ multiplex PCR; TCRdb holds only in-frame clones, not every one. Among 150,000 to 200,000 clones listed, about 81% were seen once. The chain uses TRBV2 and TRBJ2-1, with 9 bases lining up with TRBD2. Material: PBMCs. This TCR was recovered from a girl under 18 in good health and CMV-seropositive. CDR3 nucleotide sequence: TGTGCCAGCAGTCATGATCAAGAAACTATCGGGACTAGCCGCCGCCTCTGGAATGAGCAGTTCTTC. It is translated as CASSHDQETIGTSRRLWNEQFF.